This is a list of T cell receptor beta chains from one sample in a study of beta chain features in type 1 diabetes. Only in-frame clones appear in the TCRdb table, and some are missing; sequencing was by immunoSEQ multiplex PCR. The table has about 160,000 clones, about 9% seen once. Sequencing was carried out using central memory CD4+ T cells from blood. The receptors here all came from a young woman with type 1 diabetes. The CDR3 runs from the conserved cysteine through the conserved F or W. A D gene is named only where the DNA matches it firmly. A clone size is listed for some rows: how often the clone was seen (once, few, many), or a class if it is expanded.

DNA,CDR3,J,D,size,V
TGTGCCAGCAGCTTAGATTCAGGGGATGAGCAGTTCTTC,CASSLDSGDEQFF,TRBJ2-1,-,few,TRBV11-2
TGTGCCAGCTCACCACCGGGCAGGTTGAGTCGCTCTGGGGCCAACGTCCTGACTTTC,CASSPPGRLSRSGANVLTF,TRBJ2-6,-,few,TRBV18
TGTGCCTGGAGTGACCGGACAGGGCATAGCAATCAGCCCCAGCATTTT,CAWSDRTGHSNQPQHF,TRBJ1-5,TRBD1,few,TRBV30
TGTGCCAGCAGTGAAGCATGGGGGAGGGAGGAGACCCAGTACTTC,CASSEAWGREETQYF,TRBJ2-5,TRBD2,-,TRBV6-1
TGTGCCAGCAGCGGGGGCAACTATGGCTACACCTTC,CASSGGNYGYTF,TRBJ1-2,-,few,TRBV7-2
TGTGCCTGGAGTGTTGCAGCGCGTAGTCAGCCCCAGCATTTT,CAWSVAARSQPQHF,TRBJ1-5,-,many,TRBV30
TGTGCCTGGAGCCTCAGGGGCAATCAGCCCCAGCATTTT,CAWSLRGNQPQHF,TRBJ1-5,-,few,TRBV30
TGTGCCAGCAGCACGGGACAGGGGAGAGGGGAGCAGTTCTTC,CASSTGQGRGEQFF,TRBJ2-1,TRBD1,few,TRBV7-2
TGTGCCAGCTCACCACCGGGAGTCAAGGATGAGCAGTTCTTC,CASSPPGVKDEQFF,TRBJ2-1,-,-,TRBV18
TGTGCCATCACCTCGGCTAGCGGGGGGGACACCGGGGAGCTGTTTTTT,CAITSASGGDTGELFF,TRBJ2-2,TRBD2,-,TRBV10-3
TGTGCCAGCGGGCTAAGCTCTGGGGCCAACGTCCTGACTTTC,CASGLSSGANVLTF,TRBJ2-6,-,-,TRBV27
TGTGCCAGCAGCCGGCAACCTCGGGACACTGAAGCTTTCTTT,CASSRQPRDTEAFF,TRBJ1-1,-,-,TRBV11-2
TGTGCCAGCAGCGCATACAGGGTCCATGAGCAGTTCTTC,CASSAYRVHEQFF,TRBJ2-1,-,-,TRBV5-6
TGTGCCAGCAGTTTATCGTTTCGGGAGTCCGGCGAGCAGTACTTC,CASSLSFRESGEQYF,TRBJ2-7,-,-,TRBV27
TGTGCCAGCAGACTAGAATCCGAGCAGTACTTC,CASRLESEQYF,TRBJ2-7,-,few,TRBV2
TGTGCCATCAGCGAGTCGGGTAGGGGCCGGAGTGAAGAGACCCAGTACTTC,CAISESGRGRSEETQYF,TRBJ2-5,-,-,TRBV4-2
TGTGCCAGCAGCCAGGGAGTCGCGGGAGAAAAACTGTTTTTT,CASSQGVAGEKLFF,TRBJ1-4,-,few,TRBV14
TGTGCCAGCAGCCCCGACAGTGATTCACCCCTCCACTTT,CASSPDSDSPLHF,TRBJ1-6,-,few,TRBV5-5
TGTGCCAGCAGCCTTGACAGGGGAGAGACCCAGTACTTC,CASSLDRGETQYF,TRBJ2-5,TRBD1,few,TRBV6-1
TGTGCCTGGCGAGGTCAGGGGGAGACCCAGTACTTC,CAWRGQGETQYF,TRBJ2-5,-,few,TRBV30
TGCAGCGCCGGAGGTACAAGGGACTATGGCTACACCTTC,CSAGGTRDYGYTF,TRBJ1-2,-,few,TRBV29-1
TGTGCCAGCAACGGACAGGGGGGTCCTAATGAGCAGTTCTTC,CASNGQGGPNEQFF,TRBJ2-1,TRBD1,few,TRBV9
TGCGCCAGCAGCAGGACAGGGGACTTCGGCACTGAAGCTTTCTTT,CASSRTGDFGTEAFF,TRBJ1-1,TRBD1,-,TRBV5-1
TGCGCCAGCAGCCCCACCCTGGGACAGGCTGGCGAGCAGTACTTC,CASSPTLGQAGEQYF,TRBJ2-7,TRBD1,-,TRBV4-3
TGTGCCAGCGCCCCGAGGGACAATGAGCAGTTCTTC,CASAPRDNEQFF,TRBJ2-1,-,-,TRBV18
TGTGCCAGCAGTCAGGGATCCGGAAACACCATATATTTT,CASSQGSGNTIYF,TRBJ1-3,-,-,TRBV19
TGCGCCAGCAGCCCCCAGGGGCGGGCCTACGAGCAGTACTTC,CASSPQGRAYEQYF,TRBJ2-7,-,-,TRBV4-3
TGTGCCAGCAGCGAAGACCCACAGGGGCGGCAGTACTTC,CASSEDPQGRQYF,TRBJ2-7,TRBD1,-,TRBV9
TGTGCCAGCAAGACAGGAGCGGGAGGGCGGGGTGAGCAGTTCTTC,CASKTGAGGRGEQFF,TRBJ2-1,TRBD2,few,TRBV6-5
TGTGCCAGCACCACGGGGGGCTCCTACGAGCAGTACTTC,CASTTGGSYEQYF,TRBJ2-7,TRBD2,-,TRBV2
TGTGCCAGCAGCCCCGGACAGGGGGCGACCTACGAGCAGTACTTC,CASSPGQGATYEQYF,TRBJ2-7,TRBD1,-,TRBV7-3
TGCGCCAGCAGCCAAGAAAAGGGGTTAGATACGCAGTATTTT,CASSQEKGLDTQYF,TRBJ2-3,-,few,TRBV4-3
TGCAGCGTTGGGGGGGTAGGGGACTATGGCTACACCTTC,CSVGGVGDYGYTF,TRBJ1-2,-,-,TRBV29-1
TGTGCCAGCAGCGCCGGACAGGGAAGAGAGACCCAGTACTTC,CASSAGQGRETQYF,TRBJ2-5,TRBD1,-,TRBV9
TGCGCCAGCAGCCAAGGGGAAAGCAGGGACTATGGCTACACCTTC,CASSQGESRDYGYTF,TRBJ1-2,-,few,TRBV4-3
TGCGCCAGCAGCCAAGGCGGATTCTCCTACAATGAGCAGTTCTTC,CASSQGGFSYNEQFF,TRBJ2-1,-,-,TRBV4-1
TGCGCCAGCAGGTTCGGACAGGGGGGAGCAGATACGCAGTATTTT,CASRFGQGGADTQYF,TRBJ2-3,TRBD1,few,TRBV4-3
TGTGCCAGCAGTTTACGGTCTAGCACAGATACGCAGTATTTT,CASSLRSSTDTQYF,TRBJ2-3,-,-,TRBV2
TGTGCCAGCCGGCCCCCCGGCGGCCCCTATGGCTACACCTTC,CASRPPGGPYGYTF,TRBJ1-2,-,-,TRBV27
TGTGCCAGCAGTTACACCAGGGGCACAGATACGCAGTATTTT,CASSYTRGTDTQYF,TRBJ2-3,-,-,TRBV6-5
TGTGCCAGCACCGAGGGAGGAGAGACCCAGTACTTC,CASTEGGETQYF,TRBJ2-5,-,-,TRBV2
TGTGCCAGCGGGAGTCGCGGCACAGATACGCAGTATTTT,CASGSRGTDTQYF,TRBJ2-3,-,-,TRBV7-2
TGTGCCAGCAGCACGTCTAGCGGGGGGGGATACGAGCAGTACTTC,CASSTSSGGGYEQYF,TRBJ2-7,TRBD2,few,TRBV28
TGTGCCAGCAGCCGCAACAGGGCTGAAGGCACTGAAGCTTTCTTT,CASSRNRAEGTEAFF,TRBJ1-1,-,-,TRBV14
TGTGCCAGCAGTTACACAGGGGCCGGGGAGCTGTTTTTT,CASSYTGAGELFF,TRBJ2-2,TRBD1,-,TRBV6-5
TGTGCCAGCAGATGGGTAGCCTCTCGCGAGCAGTACTTC,CASRWVASREQYF,TRBJ2-7,-,-,TRBV28
TGTGCCAGCTCAGCAACCACAGGGTCGGAGACCCAGTACTTC,CASSATTGSETQYF,TRBJ2-5,-,few,TRBV18
TGCGCCAGCAGCTCGGGGACTAGCGGTGGAGAGACCCAGTACTTC,CASSSGTSGGETQYF,TRBJ2-5,TRBD2,few,TRBV5-1
TGTGCCAGCAGCGTGGCGACATACTCCTACGAGCAGTACTTC,CASSVATYSYEQYF,TRBJ2-7,-,few,TRBV9
TGTGCCAGCAGTGAACCTCCCCGACAGGGGAGGTACGAGCAGTACTTC,CASSEPPRQGRYEQYF,TRBJ2-7,TRBD1,-,TRBV6-1
TGCAGCGTTGAAGAGGTGGCGGGCCAAAAACTGTTTTTT,CSVEEVAGQKLFF,TRBJ1-4,-,-,TRBV29-1
TGTGCCAGCAGCTTAGAGCTAGCGGGGGCCTACGAGCAGTACTTC,CASSLELAGAYEQYF,TRBJ2-7,TRBD2,-,TRBV7-2
TGTGCCAGCAGCTTAGCACTAGCGGGGAAGACCCAGTACTTC,CASSLALAGKTQYF,TRBJ2-5,TRBD2,-,TRBV11-2
TGTGCCAGCAGGCGCTCGGGACAGGGGTCTTACGAGCAGTACTTC,CASRRSGQGSYEQYF,TRBJ2-7,TRBD1,few,TRBV2
TGTGCCAGCAGCCATCTAGCGATAGATACGCAGTATTTT,CASSHLAIDTQYF,TRBJ2-3,-,-,TRBV11-2